This TCR beta chain is drawn from a study of blood T cell repertoires in COVID-19. On the study more broadly: Acute-phase and convalescent COVID-19 samples originated in the United States, Italy and Spain.

Germline V gives CDR1 SGHTA, CDR2 FQGNSA. V shed 3 bases, J shed 7 bases, and the junction held 5 bases outside the gene matches. This CDR3 is built from 15 residues. Profiling relied on immunoSEQ multiplex PCR, and the TCRdb table lists in-frame clones only, not all of them. This table holds 210,000 or so clones, about 90% found once. This TCR was sampled from a woman between 50 and 59 years old with acute or convalescent COVID-19. This chain connects TRBV7-2 to TRBJ2-2; 10 bases fit TRBD2. The sequenced sample consisted of peripheral blood. This chain's CDR3 is CASSFLAGGLGELFF. CDR3 DNA sequence: TGTGCCAGCAGCTTCTTAGCGGGGGGCCTCGGGGAGCTGTTTTTT.